This is a list of T cell receptor beta chains from one sample in a study of CXCR3-negative and CXCR3-positive naive CD8 T cells. TCRdb re-called the 5' RACE reads; one entry per CDR3 protein, DNA not given. The sample table sets out some 150,000 distinct CDR3 sequences. Material: naive CXCR3+ CD8+ T cells from blood. The receptors were sampled from a human donor in good health. Some clones in this sample may be carry-over from other donors' samples. CDR3s include the opening cysteine and the closing phenylalanine or tryptophan.

J gene | V gene | CDR3 protein
TRBJ2-5 | TRBV29-1 | CSVDVWLTQETQYF
TRBJ2-1 | TRBV3-1 | CASRENPSRDNEQFF
TRBJ2-5 | TRBV7-2 | CASSLFAGTSRETQYF
TRBJ2-1 | TRBV6-2/TRBV6-3 | CASSYSKVREEQFF
TRBJ1-1 | TRBV5-6 | CASSLVWTVNTEAFF
TRBJ2-7 | TRBV11-2 | CASSLGTGSDSYEQYF
TRBJ2-1 | TRBV4-3 | CASSQGGRQGVNNEQFF
TRBJ2-2 | TRBV12-3/TRBV12-4 | CASSSHGGENTGELFF
TRBJ2-1 | TRBV12-3/TRBV12-4 | CASSYISGGPYNEQFF
TRBJ2-7 | TRBV5-4 | CASSSGRANYEQYF
TRBJ2-7 | TRBV5-6 | CASGLSRGPYEQYF
TRBJ2-7 | TRBV20-1 | CSAEAGKAYEQYF
TRBJ1-5 | TRBV20-1 | CSARDLEGNSNQPQHF
TRBJ2-1 | TRBV19 | CASTPASWGAYNEQFF
TRBJ2-3 | TRBV29-1 | CSVLDRGFDTQYF
TRBJ2-7 | TRBV7-2 | CASSLRTSGRDEQYF
TRBJ2-1 | TRBV7-9 | CASSPPQGALDNEQFF
TRBJ2-6 | TRBV6-5 | CASSLMSFYSGANVLTF
TRBJ2-5 | TRBV20-1 | CSASIPGQGRETQYF
TRBJ2-1 | TRBV5-1 | CASSFSGGSLSNEQFF
TRBJ2-4 | TRBV2 | CASSDTDSVGRNIQYF
TRBJ2-5 | TRBV28 | CASSRDRGETQYF
TRBJ1-1 | TRBV3-1 | CASSQEDGDFTEAFF
TRBJ2-1 | TRBV2 | CASSVVVGRMNNEQFF
TRBJ2-1 | TRBV4-3 | CASSQEGALYNEQFF
TRBJ2-2 | TRBV7-9 | CANPLFPRPSGGELFF
TRBJ2-7 | TRBV27 | CASSLLRDRVYEQYF
TRBJ2-3 | TRBV29-1 | CSFVLGRNTDTQYF
TRBJ2-7 | TRBV28 | CASSLGGSGEQYF
TRBJ2-7 | TRBV7-3 | CASSPLAGFSEQYF
TRBJ2-7 | TRBV15 | CATSREVTLGASAPWEQYF
TRBJ1-6 | TRBV28 | CASSLGQGRSLPLHF
TRBJ2-7 | TRBV29-1 | CSVEVLGQRSYEQYF
TRBJ2-7 | TRBV29-1 | CSVVTNFYEQYF
TRBJ2-7 | TRBV6-6 | CASSYYRTAYEQYF
TRBJ2-3 | TRBV5-5 | CASSSDRDHTDTQYF
TRBJ2-1 | TRBV7-3 | CASSLNPGLLNEQFF
TRBJ2-3 | TRBV7-3 | CASSLSPGTSPDTQYF
TRBJ1-5 | TRBV7-9 | CASSFMRGSYSNQPQHF
TRBJ2-1 | TRBV12-3/TRBV12-4 | CASRSRDSSYNEQFF
TRBJ2-7 | TRBV4-1 | CASIPTILAGSYEQYF
TRBJ2-7 | TRBV5-1 | CASSSDYNYEQYF
TRBJ2-5 | TRBV6-2/TRBV6-3 | CASRPSRTSGQETQYF
TRBJ2-7 | TRBV9 | CASSVNSEGAEQYF
TRBJ2-6 | TRBV6-1 | CASSENDHSGANVLTF
TRBJ2-2 | TRBV7-9 | CASSLGRPNTGELFF
TRBJ1-1 | TRBV7-9 | CASRLPGQGKDTEAFF
TRBJ2-4 | TRBV21-1 | CASSNETGTLAKNIQYF
TRBJ1-1 | TRBV5-6 | CASLPSGVNTEAFF
TRBJ2-1 | TRBV19 | CASSTMALADEQFF
TRBJ2-2 | TRBV12-3/TRBV12-4 | CASSAPGTSGSVELFF